The rows below give T cell receptor beta chains drawn from one sample of a study of cytomegalovirus exposure and HLA in healthy donors. TCRdb keeps only in-frame clones here, not all; method: immunoSEQ multiplex PCR. The table records approximately 180,000 clones, around 75% of them present only once. Sequencing was performed on PBMCs. All receptors derive from a woman aged 25 to 39 in good health and CMV-seronegative. Both conserved end residues are part of each CDR3. A D gene is named only where the DNA matches it firmly. Part of the rows lack a size; the others show once, few, many or a class for expanded clones.

TRBV19,-,TRBJ2-1,-,CASSIRAGLSYNEQFF,TGTGCCAGTAGTATTAGAGCGGGCCTTTCCTACAATGAGCAGTTCTTC
TRBV2,-,TRBJ2-5,few,CASELGTRGVQETQYF,TGTGCCAGCGAGCTCGGGACAAGGGGTGTCCAAGAGACCCAGTACTTC
TRBV5-4,-,TRBJ2-7,once,CASSPPGTYEQYF,TGTGCCAGCAGCCCGCCCGGGACCTACGAGCAGTACTTC
TRBV5-6,-,TRBJ1-5,-,CASSFSRGPQHF,TGTGCCAGCAGCTTCTCCCGAGGGCCCCAGCATTTT
TRBV4-2,-,TRBJ1-5,-,CASSPDSNQPQHF,TGTGCCAGCAGCCCGGACTCTAATCAGCCCCAGCATTTT
TRBV7-7,TRBD1,TRBJ2-7,-,CASSLTDDRGRYEQYF,TGTGCTAGCAGCTTAACCGATGACAGGGGGCGGTACGAGCAGTACTTC
TRBV19,TRBD1,TRBJ1-3,-,CASSATRGPGNTIYF,TGTGCCAGTAGCGCTACCAGGGGGCCTGGAAACACCATATATTTT
TRBV4-1,TRBD2,TRBJ2-2,-,CASRERGANTGELFF,TGCGCCAGCAGGGAGCGGGGGGCGAACACCGGGGAGCTGTTTTTT
TRBV9,TRBD2,TRBJ2-2,-,CASSGHPSLAGGGTGELFF,TGTGCCAGCAGCGGCCACCCCTCCCTAGCGGGAGGTGGCACCGGGGAGCTGTTTTTT
TRBV5-1,-,TRBJ1-2,-,CASSLGQQVDGYTF,TGCGCCAGCAGCTTGGGTCAACAGGTGGATGGCTACACCTTC
TRBV10-2,TRBD2,TRBJ2-5,-,CASSVLAGAETQYF,TGCGCCAGCAGCGTACTAGCGGGGGCAGAGACCCAGTACTTC
TRBV18,-,TRBJ2-7,-,CASSPGTGAYEQYF,TGTGCCAGCTCACCCGGGACGGGAGCCTACGAGCAGTACTTC
TRBV10-3,-,TRBJ1-5,-,CASSEVGGGNQPQHF,TGTGCCAGCAGTGAAGTAGGGGGAGGCAATCAGCCCCAGCATTTT
TRBV9,TRBD2,TRBJ2-4,-,CASSVQGLADIQYF,TGTGCCAGCAGCGTACAGGGACTAGCGGATATTCAGTACTTC
TRBV6-5,TRBD2,TRBJ2-1,-,CASSYAGGYKDEQFF,TGTGCCAGCAGTTACGCGGGGGGATACAAGGATGAGCAGTTCTTC
TRBV5-1,-,TRBJ1-2,once,CASSAGLSNYGYTF,TGCGCCAGCAGCGCGGGACTTTCTAACTATGGCTACACCTTC
TRBV19,TRBD1,TRBJ1-2,-,CASSDQPGTALWGYTF,TGTGCCAGTAGTGACCAACCGGGGACAGCCCTATGGGGCTACACCTTC
TRBV30,TRBD1,TRBJ1-5,-,CAWGDRAGQPQHF,TGTGCCTGGGGGGACAGGGCCGGGCAGCCCCAGCATTTT
TRBV5-1,TRBD2,TRBJ2-1,-,CASSLTSGGAYNEQFF,TGCGCCAGCAGCTTAACTAGCGGGGGGGCGTACAATGAGCAGTTCTTC
TRBV27,-,TRBJ1-5,once,CASSLQGRFNQPQHF,TGTGCCAGCAGTTTACAGGGGCGCTTTAATCAGCCCCAGCATTTT
TRBV7-9,-,TRBJ2-1,once,CASSPQGDEQFF,TGTGCCAGCAGCCCACAGGGTGATGAGCAGTTCTTC
TRBV5-1,TRBD2,TRBJ2-7,-,CASSPGGGGNGYEQYF,TGCGCCAGCAGCCCTGGGGGCGGGGGGAATGGATACGAGCAGTACTTC
TRBV5-8,-,TRBJ1-1,-,CASSLGQRNTEAFF,TGTGCCAGCAGCTTGGGGCAGCGGAACACTGAAGCTTTCTTT
TRBV7-9,TRBD2,TRBJ2-5,-,CASSQSGGLGETQYF,TGTGCCAGCAGTCAAAGCGGGGGCTTAGGGGAGACCCAGTACTTC
TRBV5-1,TRBD1,TRBJ2-7,-,CASSLAPQDRANEQYF,TGCGCCAGCAGCTTGGCCCCTCAGGACAGGGCAAACGAGCAGTACTTC
TRBV7-9,TRBD1,TRBJ2-7,-,CASSLGQGVMHEQYF,TGTGCCAGCAGCCTAGGACAGGGTGTTATGCACGAGCAGTACTTC
TRBV6-4,-,TRBJ1-1,-,CASSLHPGLRNTEAFF,TGTGCCAGCAGTCTTCACCCGGGACTAAGGAACACTGAAGCTTTCTTT
TRBV7-9,-,TRBJ2-1,-,CASSPRQGGSYNEQFF,TGTGCCAGCAGCCCAAGACAGGGAGGATCCTACAATGAGCAGTTCTTC
TRBV6-5,-,TRBJ1-1,few,CATSRDTMNTEAFF,TGTGCCACCTCCCGAGACACCATGAACACTGAAGCTTTCTTT
TRBV5-1,-,TRBJ1-1,-,CASSVRVNTEAFF,TGCGCCAGCAGCGTACGGGTGAACACTGAAGCTTTCTTT
TRBV30,-,TRBJ1-5,few,CAWSIGSEPGSQPQHF,TGTGCCTGGAGTATAGGGTCCGAACCGGGGAGTCAGCCCCAGCATTTT
TRBV29-1,TRBD1,TRBJ1-2,-,CSVVETGGGGYTF,TGCAGCGTGGTTGAGACAGGGGGCGGTGGCTACACCTTC
TRBV7-3,-,TRBJ2-1,-,CASSLANEQFF,TGTGCCAGCAGTCTGGCAAATGAGCAGTTCTTC
TRBV29-1,-,TRBJ2-5,few,CSVTGLQETQYF,TGCAGCGTGACGGGACTCCAAGAGACCCAGTACTTC
TRBV9,-,TRBJ2-1,once,CASSEVAGEQFF,TGTGCCAGCAGCGAGGTGGCGGGGGAGCAGTTCTTC
TRBV9,-,TRBJ2-3,few,CASSVEGVVGGGDTQYF,TGTGCCAGCAGCGTAGAGGGAGTGGTCGGGGGTGGTGATACGCAGTATTTT
TRBV5-1,-,TRBJ1-6,-,CASSLRVGGDSPLHF,TGCGCCAGCAGCTTGCGCGTTGGGGGGGATTCACCCCTCCACTTT
TRBV18,TRBD1,TRBJ2-7,few,CASSPLPTGESYEQYF,TGTGCCAGCTCACCCCTACCGACAGGGGAATCCTACGAGCAGTACTTC
TRBV25-1,TRBD1,TRBJ2-7,-,CASTPPRPTGGEQYF,TGTGCCAGCACCCCCCCACGCCCGACAGGGGGCGAGCAGTACTTC
TRBV21-1,-,TRBJ2-4,few,CASSEGQMLAKNIQYF,TGTGCCAGCAGCGAGGGACAGATGCTAGCCAAAAACATTCAGTACTTC
TRBV29-1,-,TRBJ2-6,-,CSVVGGGANVLTF,TGCAGCGTTGTGGGGGGTGGGGCCAACGTCCTGACTTTC
TRBV27,TRBD2,TRBJ2-2,-,CASSRLAGEIGELFF,TGTGCCAGCAGCCGACTAGCGGGAGAAATCGGGGAGCTGTTTTTT
TRBV7-2,-,TRBJ2-1,-,CASSPRDNHNEQFF,TGTGCCAGCAGCCCACGGGACAACCACAATGAGCAGTTCTTC
TRBV30,-,TRBJ1-2,-,CAGSSKGQYYGYTF,TGTGCCGGGTCCAGCAAAGGACAGTATTATGGCTACACCTTC
TRBV7-3,-,TRBJ1-1,-,CASSLSGGNTEAFF,TGTGCCAGCAGCTTATCCGGCGGGAACACTGAAGCTTTCTTT
TRBV11-2,-,TRBJ2-7,-,CASSLELGTGAYEQYF,TGTGCCAGCAGCTTAGAATTAGGGACGGGAGCCTACGAGCAGTACTTC
TRBV6-1,TRBD1,TRBJ1-2,-,CASSEETGDVYGYTF,TGTGCCAGCAGTGAGGAGACAGGGGATGTCTATGGCTACACCTTC
TRBV11-2,TRBD1,TRBJ1-1,-,CASSLSRDRGAFF,TGTGCCAGCAGCTTAAGCCGGGACAGAGGAGCTTTCTTT
TRBV5-4,TRBD1,TRBJ2-2,-,CASSLGGQGKTGELFF,TGTGCCAGCAGCTTGGGGGGACAGGGAAAAACCGGGGAGCTGTTTTTT
TRBV29-1,TRBD2,TRBJ2-1,-,CSVNSGNFNNEQFF,TGCAGCGTGAATAGCGGGAATTTCAACAATGAGCAGTTCTTC
TRBV7-9,TRBD2,TRBJ2-3,-,CASSLESGMDTQYF,TGTGCCAGCAGCTTAGAGAGCGGGATGGATACGCAGTATTTT
TRBV2,-,TRBJ2-7,-,CASSEQTGPYEQYF,TGTGCCAGCAGTGAACAGACAGGTCCCTACGAGCAGTACTTC
TRBV6-5,-,TRBJ1-4,-,CASSSDIGEKLFF,TGTGCCAGCAGTTCCGACATTGGGGAAAAACTGTTTTTT
TRBV27,-,TRBJ1-5,-,CASSLRQGVGPQHF,TGTGCCAGCAGTTTACGGCAGGGTGTCGGTCCCCAGCATTTT
TRBV5-6,-,TRBJ1-3,-,CASSPRDANTIYF,TGTGCCAGCAGTCCCCGGGATGCCAACACCATATATTTT
TRBV4-1,-,TRBJ2-3,-,CASSLTGTPTSTDTQYF,TGCGCCAGCAGCTTGACCGGGACACCGACTAGCACAGATACGCAGTATTTT
TRBV11-3,TRBD1,TRBJ2-1,-,CASSRVTGGGDEQFF,TGTGCCAGCAGCCGAGTTACAGGGGGAGGAGATGAGCAGTTCTTC